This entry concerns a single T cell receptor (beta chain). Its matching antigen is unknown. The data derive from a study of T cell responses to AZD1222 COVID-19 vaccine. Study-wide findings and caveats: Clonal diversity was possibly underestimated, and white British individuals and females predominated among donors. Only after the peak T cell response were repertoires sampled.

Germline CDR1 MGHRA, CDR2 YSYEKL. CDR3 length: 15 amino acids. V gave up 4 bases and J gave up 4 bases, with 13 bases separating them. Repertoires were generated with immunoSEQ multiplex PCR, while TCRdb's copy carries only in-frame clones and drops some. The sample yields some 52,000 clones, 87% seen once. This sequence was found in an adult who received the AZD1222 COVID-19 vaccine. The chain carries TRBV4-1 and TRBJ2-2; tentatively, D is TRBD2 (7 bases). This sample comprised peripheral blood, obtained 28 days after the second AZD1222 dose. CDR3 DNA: TGCGCCAGCAGCCCCCAGGGGAGGGCCACCGGGGAGCTGTTTTTT. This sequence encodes CASSPQGRATGELFF.